This T cell receptor (beta chain) stems from a study of OX40 agonist ivuxolimab in advanced cancers. As for the study in general: Ivuxolimab, an agonistic anti-OX40 (CD134) antibody, was given to patients. Ivuxolimab doses were 0.01, 0.1, 0.3, 1.5, 3 or 10 mg/kg every 2 weeks.

Using immunoSEQ multiplex PCR, the repertoire was profiled, and TCRdb retains in-frame clones only, with some absent. Here the sample spans some 29,000 clones, about 88% being singletons. This clone was counted between two and nine times. This CDR3 spans 17 amino acids. V was pared by 6 bases and J by 2 bases, with 18 bases between. Looked up from germline, CDR1 is SGHKS and CDR2 is YYEKEE (reference sequence). Sequencing was performed on CD4+ or CD8+ T cells sorted from blood, taken in a trial of the OX40 agonist ivuxolimab. The source of this sequence is an adult with an advanced solid tumor such as melanoma, head and neck, liver or kidney cancer. This chain joins TRBV5-5 and TRBJ2-6, with a possible D match to TRBD2 (7 bases). The CDR3 region is CASTPRGGGAGANVLTF. The CDR3 bases are TGTGCCAGCACCCCGAGGGGCGGGGGCGCTGGGGCCAACGTCCTGACTTTC.